This record looks at one T cell receptor (beta chain) sequence and its context. Its antigen specificity is not known. Base qualities are not recorded, but no much larger clone differs from it by a single base. In the germline V gene, CDR1 corresponds to SNHLY and CDR2 to FYNNEI. From cysteine to phenylalanine, the CDR3 is 15 amino acids long. Solely the CDR3 DNA is kept, with 45 bases framed from the first base. Trimming removed 3 bases from V and 6 bases from J, leaving 14 bases between the germline ends. These data come from a study of T-cell reconstitution after alpha-beta-depleted transplantation in children (TCRdb year 2016). In the study overall: The study quantitatively tracked T-cell immune reconstitution after TCRalphabeta/CD19-depleted allogeneic hematopoietic cell transplantation in children using TCR repertoire profiling.

Receptors were amplified or captured by PCR. The sequencer listed for this sample is Illumina HiSeq 2500. TCR library preparation used molecular barcoding, with unique molecular identifiers applied to normalize quantification of the TCRbeta repertoire. TCRdb cleaned the public reads at Q25 with fastp, built clones with MiXCR and kept in-frame beta chains. Identical CDR3 protein sequences are pooled into one entry, listed with their most common genes and DNA. Counted in this sample were about 610,000 distinct CDR3 sequences; roughly 10% of them appeared once. About 4% of the sample is in the top ten clones.

The rearrangement combines TRBV2 with TRBJ2-2; the D gene cannot be resolved beyond TRBD1 or TRBD2, each matching 5 bases. This clonotype was sampled from a human donor who donated a stem cell graft to a child with acute myeloid leukemia. The source material was PBMCs from the stem cell graft donor, sampled from the stem cell graft. The CDR3 reads CASSDGAMRPGELFF. The DNA sequence is as follows: TGTGCCAGCAGTGACGGGGCAATGAGGCCCGGGGAGCTGTTTTTT. Reference TRBV2 and TRBJ2-2 genes cover what lies past the CDR3, so the full variable domain is EPEVTQTPSHQVTQMGQEVILRCVPISNHLYFYWYRQILGQKVEFLVSFYNNEISEKSEIFDDQFSVERPDGSNFTLKIRSTKLEDSAMYFCASSDGAMRPGELFFGEGSRLTVL.